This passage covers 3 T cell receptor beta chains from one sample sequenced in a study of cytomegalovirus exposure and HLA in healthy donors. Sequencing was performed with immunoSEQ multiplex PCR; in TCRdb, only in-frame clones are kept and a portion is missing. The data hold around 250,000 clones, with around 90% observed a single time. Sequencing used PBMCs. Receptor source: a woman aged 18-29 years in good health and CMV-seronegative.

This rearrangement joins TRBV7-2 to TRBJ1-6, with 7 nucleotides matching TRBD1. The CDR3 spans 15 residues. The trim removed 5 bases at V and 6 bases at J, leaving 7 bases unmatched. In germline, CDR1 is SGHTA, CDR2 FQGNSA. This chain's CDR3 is CASSDTGAGNSPLHF. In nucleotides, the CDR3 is TGTGCCAGCAGCGATACAGGGGCGGGTAATTCACCCCTCCACTTT.

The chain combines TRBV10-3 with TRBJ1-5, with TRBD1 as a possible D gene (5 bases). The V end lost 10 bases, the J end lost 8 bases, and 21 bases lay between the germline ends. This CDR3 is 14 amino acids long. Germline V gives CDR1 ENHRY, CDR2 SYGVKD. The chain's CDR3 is CATLEGPGLEPQHF. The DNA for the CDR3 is TGTGCCACCCTAGAAGGGCCAGGGCTTGAGCCCCAGCATTTT.

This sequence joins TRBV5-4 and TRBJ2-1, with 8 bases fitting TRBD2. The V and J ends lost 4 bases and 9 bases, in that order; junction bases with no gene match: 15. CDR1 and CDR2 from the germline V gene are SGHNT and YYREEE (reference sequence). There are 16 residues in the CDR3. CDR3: CASSPGTGGGPLEQFF. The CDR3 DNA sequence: TGTGCCAGCAGCCCTGGGACTGGCGGGGGGCCCCTTGAGCAGTTCTTC.